This TCR beta chain was obtained from a study of T cell responses to AZD1222 COVID-19 vaccine. TCRdb keeps only in-frame clones here, not all; method: immunoSEQ multiplex PCR. Of approximately 130,000 clones listed, 80% to 90% are singletons. CDR1 and CDR2 (germline): LGHDT, YNNKEL (reference sequence). J lost 10 bases, V lost 4 bases, and 9 bases had no gene match. The CDR3 has 15 residues. This clonotype originated in an adult in good health. The input for sequencing was peripheral blood, taken on day 0 of MenACWY control vaccination. The chain joins TRBV3-1 (or the pseudogene TRBV3-2) to TRBJ2-1, with 11 bases fitting TRBD2. CDR3 bases: TGTGCCAGCAGCCCCCGACTAGCGGGGTACGGGGAGCAGTTCTTC. This codes for CASSPRLAGYGEQFF.